Described below is a single T cell receptor (beta chain) sequence and its context. No antigen is known for it. Only in-frame clones appear in the TCRdb table, and some are missing; sequencing was by immunoSEQ multiplex PCR. The sample lists hundreds of thousands of clones, around 92% occurring once. The V and J ends lost 0 bases and 2 bases respectively, with 10 bases between them. In germline, CDR1 is LNHNV, CDR2 YYDKDF (reference sequence). The CDR3 sequence is 15 residues long. These data originate in a study of Ad26.COV2.S vaccination and SARS-CoV-2 variants. General study points: After vaccination, reports described spike-specific CD8+ and CD4+ T cell responses as showing substantial breadth.

Sequenced material: peripheral blood, taken after recovery from COVID-19. The V call is TRBV15, the J call TRBJ1-2; possibly TRBD1 for D (5 bases). The clonotype was recovered from a human donor who had recovered from COVID-19. The CDR3 sequence is CATSRELGQNYGYTF. The CDR3 coding sequence is TGTGCCACCAGCAGAGAGTTGGGGCAGAACTATGGCTACACCTTC. The whole variable domain, filled in from reference TRBV15 and TRBJ1-2, reads DAMVIQNPRYQVTQFGKPVTLSCSQTLNHNVMYWYQQKSSQAPKLLFHYYDKDFNNEADTPDNFQSRRPNTSFCFLDIRSPGLGDTAMYLCATSRELGQNYGYTFGSGTRLTVV.